There are a few counts of the clone carrying this TCR beta chain. Its antigen is unknown. V was shortened by 3 bases and J by 7 bases, with 12 bases between the two germline ends. The CDR3 extends over 14 amino acids. Germline V gives CDR1 ENHRY, CDR2 SYGVKD. The record originates from a study of identical twins. Template switching added a universal primer binding site, and final cDNA carried unique molecular identifiers. From the 5' RACE reads, TCRdb called clonotypes with MiXCR, one entry per CDR3 protein. The sample records a few hundred thousand distinct CDR3 sequences, 9% being singletons. Notes on the study in general: Out-of-frame alpha sequences that twins shared showed excess low generation probability. Not following the same donors, the study drew its conclusions from cross-sectional statistical analysis. There was more out-of-frame TCR alpha sharing in monozygotic twins than models estimated.

This receptor was obtained from a woman aged 45-60 years in good health. The chain links TRBV10-3 to TRBJ2-2, with D uncertain. The sample consisted of naive T cells sorted from blood. The CDR3 coding sequence is TGTGCCATCAGTGAATGGGTAGTCGGCGGGGAGCTGTTTTTT. It yields the protein CAISEWVVGGELFF.